Reported below is one TCR beta chain. Its antigen is unidentified. This sample stems from a study of OX40 agonist ivuxolimab in advanced cancers. Broader study findings: The average count of expanded clones was higher among CD8+ T cells than among CD4+. By week 6 at 0.1 to 3.0 mg/kg, blood CD4+ and CD8+ T cells had expanded clonally.

TCRdb's copy holds only in-frame clones and misses some; the assay was immunoSEQ multiplex PCR. The sample shows tens of thousands of clones, around 81% of them seen only once. Peripheral blood came from all dose cohorts at three timepoints. Germline values: CDR1 SGHNT, CDR2 YYREEE (reference sequence). The CDR3 covers 15 residues. The V gene lost 4 bases and the J gene lost 6 bases, with 17 bases spanning the gap. This TCR derives from an adult with an advanced solid tumor such as melanoma, head and neck, liver or kidney cancer. The material sequenced was CD4+ or CD8+ T cells sorted from blood, taken in a trial of the OX40 agonist ivuxolimab. The chain joins TRBV5-4 to TRBJ2-4; possible D gene TRBD2, 5 bases. The CDR3 DNA follows: TGTGCCAGCAGCCCGGTTGAGGGAGATGTAAACATTCAGTACTTC. Its translation is CASSPVEGDVNIQYF.